A selection of T cell receptor beta chains follows, all from one sample in a study of early T cells in non-severe SARS-CoV-2 infection. TCRdb analysed the 5' RACE reads with MiXCR anew, one entry per CDR3 protein. This table has approximately 70,000 distinct CDR3 sequences, 12% appearing once. The sequencing sample was made of whole blood. The receptors were sampled from an adult who was a healthcare worker with PCR-confirmed SARS-CoV-2 infection or an uninfected control (not recorded which). Each CDR3 is given with its conserved first and last residue. The D gene is left open where the match is weak. The size of a clone is reported for some rows only, either as once, few or many, or as a class for expanded clones.

V	J	size	D	DNA	CDR3
TRBV19	TRBJ1-5	many	-	TGTGCCAGTAGTATAGGGACAGCATCCAATCAGCCCCAGCATTTT	CASSIGTASNQPQHF
TRBV28	TRBJ2-5	few	TRBD2	TGTGCCAGCAACTTCCGAGGGGAGGGGACCCAGTACTTC	CASNFRGEGTQYF
TRBV7-2	TRBJ2-1	few	-	TGTGCCAGCAGCTTAGTGCGGACGAGCTCCTACAATGAGCAGTTCTTC	CASSLVRTSSYNEQFF
TRBV29-1	TRBJ1-1	-	TRBD1	TGCAGCGTTGAATGGCCGAACAGGGGTACTGAAGCTTTCTTT	CSVEWPNRGTEAFF
TRBV30	TRBJ2-7	-	-	TGTGCCTGGAGTGTAACCCCCGAGGAGCAGTACTTC	CAWSVTPEEQYF
TRBV5-1	TRBJ2-3	-	-	TGCGCCAGCAGCTTGCAAACAGATACGCAGTATTTT	CASSLQTDTQYF
TRBV3-1	TRBJ2-5	many	-	TGTGCCAGCAGCCTGGGGGGGACCCAGTACTTC	CASSLGGTQYF
TRBV15	TRBJ2-3	few	TRBD2	TGTGCCACCAGCACCGAAAAGCGGGGGAGTCAGCGGGATACGCAGTATTTT	CATSTEKRGSQRDTQYF
TRBV20-1	TRBJ1-1	-	-	TGCAGTGCTAGGCCCGAACAACTTTGGACTGAAGCTTTCTTT	CSARPEQLWTEAFF
TRBV27	TRBJ2-1	few	TRBD1	TGTGCCAGCAGGCGACAGGGTGGTTTCAATGAGCAGTTCTTC	CASRRQGGFNEQFF
TRBV9	TRBJ2-7	-	-	TGTGCCAGCAGCGTAGCCTCTACGGGGGCGGGAGAGCAGTACTTC	CASSVASTGAGEQYF
TRBV9	TRBJ2-1	many	TRBD2	TGTGCCAGCAGCGTAAGTCTGGGGACTAGCGGATTCAATGAGCAGTTCTTC	CASSVSLGTSGFNEQFF
TRBV28	TRBJ2-7	-	-	TGTGCCAGCAGTCCCCCCCAGCGGGCGTCGTACTTC	CASSPPQRASYF
TRBV2	TRBJ2-2	few	-	TGTGCCAGCAGTGCCCCCCCCGGGAACAACCGGGAGCTGTTTTTT	CASSAPPGNNRELFF
TRBV9	TRBJ1-5	many	-	TGTGCCAGCAGCCTCAGGGACAATCAGCCCCAGCATTTT	CASSLRDNQPQHF
TRBV27	TRBJ2-7	few	-	TGTGCCAGCAGTTTAACAGGGCCCTACGAGCAGTACTTC	CASSLTGPYEQYF
TRBV12-3/TRBV12-4	TRBJ2-2	many	-	TGTGCCAGCAGGATGGGGGACACCGGGGAGCTGTTTTTT	CASRMGDTGELFF
TRBV27	TRBJ1-1	many	-	TGTGCCAGCAGTTTCCGAGGCTCTGAAGCTTTCTTT	CASSFRGSEAFF
TRBV4-3	TRBJ2-3	-	-	TGCGCCAGCAGCCAAGATCTGAAGCTCACAGATACGCAGTATTTT	CASSQDLKLTDTQYF
TRBV5-1	TRBJ2-5	few	TRBD1	TGCGCCAGCAGCTTGCCGGGACAGACTAACCAAGAGACCCAGTACTTC	CASSLPGQTNQETQYF
TRBV5-1	TRBJ2-3	few	-	TGCGCCAGCAGCTTGGCTTCGGGGCCCACAGATACGCAGTATTTT	CASSLASGPTDTQYF
TRBV5-7	TRBJ1-5	many	-	TGTGCCAGCAGCTTGTCGTATGTGTGCAATCAGCCCCAGCATTTT	CASSLSYVCNQPQHF
TRBV30	TRBJ1-1	many	-	TGTGCCTGGAAGACAGAGAACACTGAAGCTTTCTTT	CAWKTENTEAFF
TRBV19	TRBJ2-1	many	TRBD2	TGTGCCAGCCTACCATTGGCGGGGGGGTGGAATGAGCAGTTCTTC	CASLPLAGGWNEQFF
TRBV7-9	TRBJ1-2	few	-	TGTGCCAGCAGCTCAAACTCCGGGGCCAACTATTATGGCTACACCTTC	CASSSNSGANYYGYTF
TRBV11-2	TRBJ2-7	few	TRBD2	TGTGCCAGCAGCTCCTTAAGGTTAGCGGGCTCCTACGAGCAGTACTTC	CASSSLRLAGSYEQYF
TRBV24-1	TRBJ2-1	few	-	TGTGCCACCAGTGATTTGTTCGCGGATGAGCAGTTCTTC	CATSDLFADEQFF
TRBV6-6	TRBJ2-2	-	TRBD1	TGTGCCAGCAGTTACCGCAGCCGGGACAGGGGCCCAAAAAGGGACACCGGGGAGCTGTTTTTT	CASSYRSRDRGPKRDTGELFF
TRBV12-5	TRBJ2-2	few	-	TGTGCTAGTGGCAACCCAGGCGGTGGAAGACTCCTTGTCGGGGAGCTGTTTTTT	CASGNPGGGRLLVGELFF
TRBV18	TRBJ1-5	-	-	TGTGCCAGCTCACCGGACAGCATCCGTCAGCCCCAGCATTTT	CASSPDSIRQPQHF
TRBV29-1	TRBJ2-7	-	-	TGCAGCGTACGCCGGGACAAGTCCTACGAGCAGTACTTC	CSVRRDKSYEQYF
TRBV20-1	TRBJ2-1	few	TRBD2	TGCAGTGCTAGAAGGGAGGGCATTCACAATGAGCAGTTCTTC	CSARREGIHNEQFF
TRBV9	TRBJ2-2	-	-	TGTGCCAGCAGCGTAGGACGAGCGGCGAACACCGGGGAGCTGTTTTTT	CASSVGRAANTGELFF
TRBV20-1	TRBJ2-5	many	TRBD2	TGCAGTGCTAGAGGGTCAGCGGGAGGTAGAGAGACCCAGTACTTC	CSARGSAGGRETQYF
TRBV6-2/TRBV6-3	TRBJ2-5	few	-	TGTGCCAGCAGTTACTCGCAGGGGGGGCGCGACGGGACCCAGTACTTC	CASSYSQGGRDGTQYF
TRBV24-1	TRBJ2-1	many	-	TGTGCCACCAGTGATCTATATAACAATGAGCAGTTCTTC	CATSDLYNNEQFF
TRBV5-1	TRBJ1-1	-	-	TGCGCCAGCCAAGGAACGCAGGCAACTGAAGCTTTCTTT	CASQGTQATEAFF
TRBV20-1	TRBJ2-7	-	TRBD1	TGCAGTGTCCTTCCACCGGGACAGACATACGAGCAGTACTTC	CSVLPPGQTYEQYF